This note documents a single T cell receptor beta chain sequence. Antigen: not known. The length of the CDR3 is 13 residues. Unmatched junction bases numbered 6, after V lost 4 bases and J lost 5 bases. Germline V gene data show CDR1 as SQVTM and CDR2 as ANQGSEA. TCRdb re-called the RT-PCR reads through MiXCR, storing one row per CDR3 protein. This table holds approximately 540 distinct CDR3 sequences, roughly 79% found once. This sample stems from a study of yellow fever vaccine responses in identical twins. General study findings and limits: Reported findings indicate that twins' vaccine T cell responses seemed partially convergent, partially personalized.

The specimen was T cells from blood (PBMCs), unsorted or a sorted subset (not recorded which), collected before or after yellow fever vaccination (not recorded which). The chain has TRBV29-1 and TRBJ2-3, with TRBD2 matching over 7 bases. The TCR originated in a woman aged 18-29 years who received the yellow fever vaccine. The CDR3 sequence: CSVVGGSLDTQYF. The CDR3 region has the DNA TGCAGCGTTGTAGGCGGGAGCTTAGATACGCAGTATTTT.